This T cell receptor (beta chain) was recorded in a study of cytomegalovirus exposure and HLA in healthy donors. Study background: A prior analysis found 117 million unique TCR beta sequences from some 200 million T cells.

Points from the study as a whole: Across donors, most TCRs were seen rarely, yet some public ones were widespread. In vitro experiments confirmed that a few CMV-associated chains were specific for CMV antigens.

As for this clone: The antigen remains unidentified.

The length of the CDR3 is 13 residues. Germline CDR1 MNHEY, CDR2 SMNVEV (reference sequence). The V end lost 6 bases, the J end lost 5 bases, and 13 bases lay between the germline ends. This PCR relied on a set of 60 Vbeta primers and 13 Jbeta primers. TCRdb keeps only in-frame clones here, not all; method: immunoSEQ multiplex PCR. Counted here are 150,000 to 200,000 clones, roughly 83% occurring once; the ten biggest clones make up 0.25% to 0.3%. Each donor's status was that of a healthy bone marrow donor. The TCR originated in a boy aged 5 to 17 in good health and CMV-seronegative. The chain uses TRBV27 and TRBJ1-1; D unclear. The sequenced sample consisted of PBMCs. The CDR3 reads CASSTPSGTEAFF. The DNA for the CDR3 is TGTGCCAGCAGCACCCCGTCGGGGACTGAAGCTTTCTTT.